Listed here is a single TCR beta chain. This clonotype showed up just a few times. Its antigen is not yet known. Per-nucleotide qualities are absent, and no much larger clonotype sits a single base away. This sample was taken from a study of CD8 T cells in ankylosing spondylitis (dated by TCRdb to 2016 to 2017). With regard to the full study: The study set out to find disease-linked TCR variants by profiling T cell receptor beta repertoires in ankylosing spondylitis patients and healthy donors. Samples of peripheral blood were taken, and for ankylosing spondylitis patients, synovial fluid was collected as well. The full study cohort comprised around 23 ankylosing spondylitis patients and 110 or so healthy donors. Study-wide findings and limitations: A CD8+ phenotype was shown by the disease-linked clones, which were found at relatively low frequencies in peripheral blood. Blood from ankylosing spondylitis patients appeared to be characterized by a TCR beta motif composed of about eight highly homologous amino acid variants. The disease-linked clones were reported as significantly enriched in matched synovial fluid samples from ankylosing spondylitis patients. Some TCR beta motif variants had previously been reported in synovial fluid and blood of reactive arthritis patients, which suggested common disease-initiation mechanisms.

The CDR3 goes from the cysteine to the phenylalanine over 15 residues. The retained sequence is limited to the CDR3, 45 bases, with the frame set at the first base. Between the V and J ends, shortened by 2 bases and 5 bases respectively, the junction contains 13 bases. TCRdb names Illumina HiSeq 2500 as the instrument used. TCR beta libraries were prepared by quantitative 5'-RACE with molecular barcodes. As for the original processing: To identify disease-linked TCR variants, a new computational method was used, one built on a probabilistic model of VDJ rearrangement. TCRdb passed the public sequencing reads through fastp at Q25 and MiXCR, retaining productive beta sequences. Each entry is one CDR3 protein sequence, shown with its most common DNA and genes. These V and J calls originate from TCRdb's pipeline instead of the authors' own analysis. The sample contains about 340,000 distinct CDR3 sequences, about 15% of them found a single time. Of the sample, around 0.99% is held by the ten largest clones.

Material for sequencing was blood, either unsorted or a sorted T cell fraction (not recorded which). The clonotype originates from a male donor with ankylosing spondylitis or in good health (not recorded which). This chain joins TRBV12-3 or TRBV12-4 to TRBJ2-1, and TRBD2 may be the D gene, going by 7 matching bases. DNA sequence: TGTGCCAGCAGTTTATTGGGGGGGCGCAACAATGAGCAGTTCTTC. Translated, it gives CASSLLGGRNNEQFF.